The 32 T cell receptor beta chains reported below all come from one sample, sequenced in a study of PD-L1 blockade in urothelial cancer. Noted time point: peripheral blood 6 weeks after treatment start. Only in-frame clones appear in the TCRdb table, and some are missing; sequencing was by immunoSEQ multiplex PCR. The sample has about 51,000 clones; 88% are singletons. Here the sequenced sample was PBMCs, taken around atezolizumab (anti-PD-L1) treatment. These receptors all come from a man between 60 and 75 years old with urothelial cancer.

The chain joins TRBV7-8 to TRBJ2-1, with D possibly matching TRBD2 (6 bases). V lost 5 bases and J 4 bases, leaving 12 bases between the germline ends. This CDR3 contains 14 residues. Germline V gene data show CDR1 as SGHVS and CDR2 as FQNEAQ. CDR3 sequence: CASSQRLEYNEQFF. The CDR3 DNA sequence: TGTGCCAGCAGCCAACGACTAGAATACAATGAGCAGTTCTTC.

The genes are TRBV30 and TRBJ2-5, with 7 bases lining up with TRBD2. V dropped 7 bases and J dropped 5; count of bases not matched to a gene: 4. Per germline, CDR1 GTSNPN and CDR2 SVGIG (reference sequence). The CDR3 is 11 residues long. CDR3 sequence reads: CAYGRGETQYF. CDR3 sequence (DNA): TGTGCCTACGGGCGGGGGGAGACCCAGTACTTC.

This sequence joins TRBV7-9 and TRBJ1-2; no reliable D call. V was shortened by 2 bases and J by 3 bases, with 13 bases between the two germline ends. Germline loops: CDR1 SEHNR, CDR2 FQNEAQ (reference sequence). The CDR3 loop spans 15 amino acids. As DNA, the CDR3 is TGTGCCAGCAGCTTAAATCAGCAGGCCCACTATGGCTACACCTTC. Its translation is CASSLNQQAHYGYTF.

Only a few counts were recorded for this clone. This chain uses TRBV19 with TRBJ2-2; the D gene is possibly TRBD2 (5 bases). Germline V CDR1 and CDR2: LNHDA, SQIVND (reference sequence). Trimming left V 4 bases short and J 5 bases short, with 14 bases between. The CDR3 has 15 residues. CDR3 region: CASSRTALGTGELFF. DNA for the CDR3: TGTGCCAGTAGTAGGACTGCCCTGGGAACCGGGGAGCTGTTTTTT.

This sequence joins TRBV29-1 and TRBJ1-5, with 7 nucleotides matching TRBD1. V gave up 5 bases and J gave up 8 bases; unmatched junction bases: 18. The CDR3 loop spans 16 amino acids. The germline gives CDR1 SQVTM, CDR2 ANQGSEA. Here the CDR3 DNA reads TGCAGCGTTTTATTGGAGGGGGCTGTAGACCGGGAGCCCCAGCATTTT. This sequence encodes CSVLLEGAVDREPQHF.

The rearrangement uses TRBV7-3 and TRBJ1-1; D perhaps matches TRBD1 (5 bases). The CDR3 is 14 amino acids. From germline, CDR1 is SGHTA and CDR2 FQGTGA. Trimming removed 7 bases from V and 1 base from J, with 13 bases in between. The CDR3 loop is CASKFTGGNTEAFF. The CDR3 region has the DNA TGTGCCAGCAAATTCACAGGTGGGAACACTGAAGCTTTCTTT.

The rearrangement joins TRBV18 to TRBJ2-7, with D perhaps TRBD1 (5 bases). This CDR3 spans 14 amino acids. V shed 2 bases and J shed 2 bases, with 10 bases lying between them. Germline V CDR1 and CDR2: KGHSH, LQKENI. The CDR3 bases are TGTGCCAGCTCACCAAGAACAGGACCCTACGAGCAGTACTTC. It specifies CASSPRTGPYEQYF.

The chain uses TRBV5-6 and TRBJ1-2; a weak D match, TRBD1 (5 bases). CDR1 and CDR2 from the germline V gene are SGHDT and YYEEEE. V was shortened by 4 bases and J by 6 bases, with 16 bases between the two germline ends. The CDR3 has 14 residues. The CDR3 nucleotides are TGTGCCAGCAGCCCCGGGGGGGTAAATGATGGCTACACCTTC. It yields the protein CASSPGGVNDGYTF.

V is TRBV7-2 and J is TRBJ1-2; TRBD1 matches at 7 bases. The CDR3 loop spans 14 amino acids. Germline CDR1 and CDR2: SGHTA and FQGNSA. V lost 6 bases to trimming and J lost 7 bases; unmatched junction nucleotides: 11. The CDR3 sequence is CASRSTGDSGGYTF. The CDR3 DNA follows: TGTGCCAGCAGATCTACAGGGGATTCGGGTGGCTACACCTTC.

This chain connects TRBV19 to TRBJ2-1; D is unclear. Between the trimmed V and J ends, which lost 1 base and 5 bases, there was a span of 6 bases. Germline lookup yields CDR1 LNHDA and CDR2 SQIVND (reference sequence). CDR3 length equals 13 residues. The CDR3 loop is CASSIGGDNEQFF. CDR3 nucleotides: TGTGCCAGTAGTATAGGTGGAGACAATGAGCAGTTCTTC.

The chain is built from TRBV28 and TRBJ2-1; 9 positions agree with TRBD1. V trimming: 6 bases; J trimming: 7 bases; junction bases outside the gene matches: 13. Germline lookup yields CDR1 MDHEN and CDR2 SYDVKM. The CDR3 covers 16 residues. The CDR3 reads CASSDPVGQGMNEQFF. The DNA for the CDR3 is TGTGCCAGCAGCGACCCGGTGGGACAGGGTATGAATGAGCAGTTCTTC.

The V call is TRBV5-6, the J call TRBJ2-5; D may be TRBD2 (5 bases). From germline, CDR1 is SGHDT and CDR2 YYEEEE. V was cut by 2 bases and J by 2 bases, with 7 bases left in between. The CDR3 totals 13 residues. This CDR3 reads CASSLGRQETQYF. The CDR3 DNA follows: TGTGCCAGCAGCTTAGGGAGACAAGAGACCCAGTACTTC.

This chain links TRBV5-5 with TRBJ1-4; a weak D match, TRBD1 (6 bases). The V and J ends lost 2 bases and 3 bases respectively, with 11 bases between them. Per the germline V gene, CDR1 is SGHKS and CDR2 is YYEKEE (reference sequence). This CDR3 is 15 amino acids long. The CDR3 bases are TGTGCCAGCAGCTTCGACAGGACGTCTAATGAAAAACTGTTTTTT. Translating gives CASSFDRTSNEKLFF.

The rearrangement links TRBV19 to TRBJ2-7; 7 nucleotides agree with TRBD2. Trimming removed 1 base from V and 1 base from J; junction bases left unmatched: 1. Germline lookup yields CDR1 LNHDA and CDR2 SQIVND (reference sequence). The CDR3 extends over 14 amino acids. In nucleotides, the CDR3 is TGTGCCAGTAGTATAGGCGGGGGTTCCTACGAGCAGTACTTC. Amino acid sequence: CASSIGGGSYEQYF.

The chain uses TRBV10-1 and TRBJ2-2; 8 bases align to TRBD1. Trimming cost V 1 base and J 4 bases; bases outside gene matches: 5. CDR3 length: 16 amino acids. Germline V lookup: CDR1 WNHNN, CDR2 SYGVQD (reference sequence). The CDR3 protein is CASSEWQGAGTGELFF. CDR3 DNA sequence: TGCGCCAGCAGTGAGTGGCAGGGGGCTGGCACCGGGGAGCTGTTTTTT.

J is TRBJ1-5 and V is TRBV11-2; no clear D. V lost 2 bases and J lost 7, with 9 bases in between. Per the germline V gene, CDR1 is SGHAT and CDR2 is FQNNGV. The CDR3 runs 13 residues. CDR3 bases: TGTGCCAGCAGCTTATCCCGGAGCCAGCCCCAGCATTTT. Translation: CASSLSRSQPQHF.

CDR3 in amino acids: CASSLSLRAFLNTEAFF. The CDR3 nucleotides read TGTGCCAGCAGCCTCAGTTTGCGGGCCTTCCTGAACACTGAAGCTTTCTTT. The V gene is TRBV5-5, the J gene TRBJ1-1; D call uncertain. Trimming took 4 bases from V and 0 from J, leaving 19 bases between them. The CDR3 covers 17 residues. Germline CDR1 is SGHKS and CDR2 is YYEKEE (reference sequence).

The chain has TRBV7-6 and TRBJ2-1, with a weak D call TRBD2 (7 bases). The CDR3 loop spans 14 amino acids. Trimming shortened V by 0 bases and J by 9 bases, and 12 bases separated the two germline ends. CDR1 is SGHVS and CDR2 is FNYEAQ in the germline V gene. The CDR3 nucleotides are TGTGCCAGCAGCTTAGCGGGGGGGCTGGCTGAGCAGTTCTTC. It translates to CASSLAGGLAEQFF.

The CDR3 loop reads CASSLAGLTYEQYF. CDR3 DNA: TGTGCCAGCAGCTTGGCGGGGTTAACCTACGAGCAGTACTTC. The chain uses TRBV7-6 and TRBJ2-7, with TRBD2 as a possible D gene (6 bases). Per germline, CDR1 SGHVS and CDR2 FNYEAQ. V shed 3 bases and J shed 2 bases, with 11 bases lying between them. The CDR3 covers 14 residues.

This clone has only one observation. This sequence joins TRBV6-6 and TRBJ2-3; perhaps TRBD2 as D (6 bases). The CDR3 is made up of 14 amino acids. The V and J ends lost 7 bases and 3 bases respectively, with 14 bases between them. Germline loops: CDR1 MNHNY, CDR2 SVGAGI (reference sequence). CDR3 sequence (DNA): TGTGCCAGCATCGGCAGGGAGGTAACAGATACGCAGTATTTT. As protein: CASIGREVTDTQYF.

The chain has TRBV18 and TRBJ2-1; possibly TRBD2 for D (5 bases). The V and J ends lost 5 bases and 5 bases respectively, with 13 bases between them. The CDR3 covers 14 residues. CDR1 is KGHSH, CDR2 LQKENI, per germline. The CDR3 DNA reads as TGTGCCAGCTCAGCAAACCCCGGGAACAATGAGCAGTTCTTC. Amino acid sequence: CASSANPGNNEQFF.

The rearrangement links TRBV6-4 to TRBJ2-1; TRBD2 aligns across 12 bases. Looked up from germline, CDR1 is MRHNA and CDR2 is SNTAGT. The CDR3 has 14 amino acids. V shed 5 bases, J shed 9 bases, and the junction held 5 bases outside the gene matches. In DNA, the CDR3 is TGTGCCAGCAGTACTAGCGGGAGGAGGGGTGAGCAGTTCTTC. It yields the protein CASSTSGRRGEQFF.

The rearrangement joins TRBV11-3 to TRBJ2-2, with 8 bases aligning to TRBD1. CDR3 length: 14 amino acids. Germline loops: CDR1 SGHNT, CDR2 YENEEA. Germline trimming cut 4 bases from V and 5 bases from J; bases unmatched to any gene: 3. CDR3 residues: CASSSQGATGELFF. DNA of the CDR3: TGTGCCAGCAGCTCGCAGGGGGCAACCGGGGAGCTGTTTTTT.

CDR3 amino acids: CASTEGGGADYTDTQYF. The CDR3 nucleotides are TGCGCCAGCACCGAGGGTGGGGGGGCGGACTACACAGATACGCAGTATTTT. This chain joins TRBV10-2 and TRBJ2-3; maybe TRBD2 (7 bases). V lost 7 bases to trimming and J lost 2 bases, with 22 bases between them. The CDR3 is 17 amino acids. Germline CDR1 reads WSHSY; CDR2 reads SAAADI.

This chain connects TRBV19 to TRBJ1-5, with 10 bases matching TRBD1. The J segment lost 7 bases and the V segment lost 3 bases, leaving 3 bases of the junction unmatched. This CDR3 comprises 14 residues. Germline V CDR1 and CDR2: LNHDA, SQIVND (reference sequence). The CDR3 DNA follows: TGTGCCAGTAGTATGGGACAGGGGTGGCAGCCCCAGCATTTT. Translated: CASSMGQGWQPQHF.

The rearrangement uses TRBV19 and TRBJ2-3; 7 nucleotides match TRBD2. The CDR3 spans 18 residues. Trimming took 4 bases from V and 4 from J; bases not matched to a gene: 17. Per the germline V gene, CDR1 is LNHDA and CDR2 is SQIVND (reference sequence). CDR3 sequence (DNA): TGTGCCAGTAGTAGCCGTTCCTCGGCGGGGGTCGGCCCAGATACGCAGTATTTT. As protein: CASSSRSSAGVGPDTQYF. The complete variable domain, with remaining parts taken from reference TRBV19 and TRBJ2-3, reads DGGITQSPKYLFRKEGQNVTLSCEQNLNHDAMYWYRQDPGQGLRLIYYSQIVNDFQKGDIAEGYSVSREKKESFPLTVTSAQKNPTAFYLCASSSRSSAGVGPDTQYFGPGTRLTVL.

The chain uses TRBV6-5 and TRBJ1-1, with a tentative D call TRBD1 (6 bases). The CDR3 runs 14 residues. The ends were cut back, 4 bases at V and 10 bases at J, with 19 bases in the middle. CDR1 is MNHEY and CDR2 is SVGAGI in the germline V gene. CDR3 nucleotide sequence: TGTGCCAGCAGTTCCCAAGCAGGGGCCCTGGGAGCTTTCTTT. As protein: CASSSQAGALGAFF.

The V gene is TRBV5-1, the J gene TRBJ2-1, with 7 positions matching TRBD1. Germline CDR1 and CDR2: SGHRS and YFSETQ. The CDR3 is made up of 15 amino acids. V shed 4 bases and J 3 bases; nucleotides not matched to a gene: 7. CDR3 bases: TGCGCCAGCAGCCGGGACAGCCTCCTCTACAATGAGCAGTTCTTC. Residues: CASSRDSLLYNEQFF.

The chain couples TRBV5-1 to TRBJ2-7; no clear D. Germline values: CDR1 SGHRS, CDR2 YFSETQ. The CDR3 is 11 amino acids. The ends were cut back, 6 bases at V and 0 bases at J, with 4 bases in the middle. CDR3: CASTNSYEQYF. CDR3 DNA: TGCGCCAGCACCAACTCCTACGAGCAGTACTTC.

The rearrangement links TRBV6-1 to TRBJ1-5, with 10 bases that match TRBD1. Germline V gene sequence: CDR1 MNHNS, CDR2 SASEGT. With 9 bases clipped from V and 5 bases from J, the junction kept 7 bases outside the gene matches. The CDR3 is 14 residues long. CDR3 sequence (DNA): TGTGCCAGTCGCAGGGGGACAGGGGATCAGCCCCAGCATTTT. Translating it yields CASRRGTGDQPQHF.

CDR3 sequence: CASSVGGTGDYEQYF. DNA of the CDR3: TGTGCCAGCAGCGTAGGCGGGACAGGGGATTACGAGCAGTACTTC. The rearrangement uses TRBV9 and TRBJ2-7; 10 nucleotides agree with TRBD1. Germline trimming cut 0 bases from V and 4 bases from J; bases unmatched to any gene: 4. CDR3 length: 15 residues. From germline, CDR1 is SGDLS and CDR2 YYNGEE.

The V gene is TRBV2, the J gene TRBJ1-5; 8 bases agree with TRBD1. The ends lost 6 bases at V and 6 bases at J; junction bases unmatched: 7. Germline V gene sequence: CDR1 SNHLY, CDR2 FYNNEI. The CDR3 is made up of 14 amino acids. CDR3 protein: CASSPQGGGQPQHF. The CDR3 nucleotides are TGTGCCAGCAGCCCACAGGGGGGGGGTCAGCCCCAGCATTTT.